The T cell receptor (beta chain) under discussion was sequenced for a study of T cell responses to AZD1222 COVID-19 vaccine. Study overall: Second doses were pooled across both intervals (about 4 or about 12 weeks). Study-level results: Donors were mostly white British, more females; clonal diversity possibly underestimated. Every sample of the repertoires postdated the peak T cell response.

The table came from immunoSEQ multiplex PCR; TCRdb's copy has only in-frame clones and leaves some out. Of some 110,000 clones in the sample, more than 75% were seen once. The V end lost 4 bases, the J end lost 0 bases, and 12 bases lay between the germline ends. Germline CDR1 is LGHNA and CDR2 is YNFKEQ. CDR3 length: 16 amino acids. As for this clone: What it recognizes is unknown.

V gene TRBV4-2 combines with J gene TRBJ1-4; possibly TRBD1 for D (6 bases). The starting material was peripheral blood, obtained on day 0 of AZD1222 vaccination. The source is an adult in good health. The CDR3 loop reads CASSLRTVATNEKLFF. The CDR3 region has the DNA TGTGCCAGCAGCCTAAGGACAGTTGCAACTAATGAAAAACTGTTTTTT.